This entry is about one T cell receptor (beta chain). This sample is drawn from a study of shared clonotypes between healthy human individuals. Repertoires were generated with immunoSEQ multiplex PCR, while TCRdb's copy carries only in-frame clones and drops some. The top ten clones hold approximately 0.4% of a sample with roughly 1,500,000 clones, roughly 98.5% of them seen once. The sequencing input was naive CD4+ T cells sorted from blood. Subset noted: CD45RA+ positively selected. The sequence was collected from a man younger than 40 in good health.

The CDR3 nucleotides read TGTGCCAGCAGCTTAGACTGGGGTCGGAACGAGCAGTACTTC. Translated, it gives CASSLDWGRNEQYF. This chain connects TRBV7-8 to TRBJ2-7; unclear D gene. The germline CDR1 and CDR2 sequences are SGHVS and FQNEAQ. The V end was cut by 1 base, the J end by 5 bases, with 12 bases between. There are 14 residues in the CDR3. Full variable domain (outside the CDR3, taken from reference TRBV7-8 and TRBJ2-7): GAGVSQSPRYKVAKRGQDVALRCDPISGHVSLFWYQQALGQGPEFLTYFQNEAQLDKSGLPSDRFFAERPEGSVSTLKIQRTQQEDSAVYLCASSLDWGRNEQYFGPGTRLTVT.